This T cell receptor beta chain was retrieved from a study of neurological immune-mediated disorders. Study-wide results and caveats: The phylogenetic placement of 18 of 34 multiple sclerosis patients' repertoires in one related-CDR3 cluster constitutes a possible signature.

This CDR3 region has 16 residues. CDR1 is SEHNR, CDR2 FQNEAQ, per germline (reference sequence). Between the trimmed V and J ends, which lost 6 bases and 0 bases, there was a span of 12 bases. By 5'RACE with 10-nucleotide random UMIs, the cDNA was made. Each sequencing run yielded over 170 million TCR-beta sequences from 15-18 subjects. TCRdb re-derived calls from the 5' RACE reads in MiXCR, one entry per CDR3 protein. The table has tens of thousands of distinct CDR3 sequences, about 4.5% seen once. Time point noted: longitudinal time-point 3. This clonotype appeared many times. Its specificity is not known.

This sequence originates from a woman between 55 and 75 years old with multiple sclerosis. The chain links TRBV7-9 to TRBJ2-6, with unresolved D. Sequencing was done on a sample of PBMCs. The CDR3 sequence is CASRESISSGANVLTF. In DNA, the CDR3 is TGTGCCAGCAGAGAGAGCATAAGCTCTGGGGCCAACGTCCTGACTTTC.